This T cell receptor (beta chain) was captured by sequencing in a study of T cell repertoires in cytomegalovirus infection. Trimming shortened V by 4 bases and J by 3 bases, and 7 bases separated the two germline ends. This CDR3 comprises 12 residues. Germline V gene data show CDR1 as SGHVS and CDR2 as FNYEAQ. About this clonotype itself: As yet, its antigen is unknown.

Study conclusions and caveats: CMV carriers having the relevant HLA were flagged by cumulative public TCR beta family frequency.

TCRdb itself ran the reads through MiXCR, one entry per CDR3 protein. The data hold roughly 630,000 distinct CDR3 sequences, with approximately 24% observed a single time. This clonotype was obtained from a human donor in good health (CMV status not recorded). Some clones in this sample may be carry-over from other donors' samples. Sequencing used CD8+ T cells from PBMCs. V gene TRBV7-6 combines with J gene TRBJ2-7, with D perhaps assigned TRBD1 or TRBD2 (5 bases each). CDR3 sequence (DNA): TGTGCCAGCAGCTGGGACGGCTACGAGCAGTACGTC. Its protein is CASSWDGYEQYV.